Presented here are 21 T cell receptor beta chains from one specimen sequenced in a study of CD8 T cells in ankylosing spondylitis. Each CDR3 protein gets one entry after TCRdb re-called the 5' RACE reads with MiXCR. The sample records roughly 40,000 distinct CDR3 sequences, about 15% being singletons. What was sequenced was blood. The receptors stem from a male donor with ankylosing spondylitis or in good health (not recorded which).

The V call is TRBV4-1, the J call TRBJ2-3, with D perhaps TRBD2 (8 bases). The CDR3 totals 15 residues. Germline-derived CDR1 and CDR2 are MGHRA and YSYEKL. V was cut by 8 bases and J by 4 bases, with 19 bases left in between. The CDR3 DNA follows: TGCGCCAGCGGAGGGGGCGGGAGGTTGCCAGATACGCAGTATTTT. Amino acids: CASGGGGRLPDTQYF.

The gene calls are TRBV4-3 and TRBJ2-2; D not certain. This CDR3 is built from 14 residues. V lost 4 bases to trimming and J lost 0 bases, with 6 bases between them. The V gene's germline CDR1 is LGHNA and CDR2 YSLEER. The CDR3 bases are TGCGCCAGCAGCCGTGAAACGAACACCGGGGAGCTGTTTTTT. Its protein is CASSRETNTGELFF.

The chain combines TRBV7-2 with TRBJ2-2; the match to TRBD1 covers 10 bases. Germline CDR1 reads SGHTA; CDR2 reads FQGNSA. The CDR3 sequence is 17 residues long. With V trimmed by 5 bases and J by 5 bases, 11 bases remained unmatched. The CDR3 region has the DNA TGTGCCAGCAGCACTCGGACAGGGGGTGAAAGGACCGGGGAGCTGTTTTTT. Translated, it gives CASSTRTGGERTGELFF.

The chain combines TRBV28 with TRBJ1-4; D perhaps matches TRBD1 (6 bases). Between the trimmed V and J ends, which lost 5 bases and 10 bases, there was a span of 20 bases. The CDR3 contains 15 residues. CDR1 is MDHEN, CDR2 SYDVKM, per germline. The CDR3 here is CASSPTGGQRGKLFF. The CDR3 DNA follows: TGTGCCAGCAGTCCCACCGGGGGGCAGCGTGGAAAACTGTTTTTT.

This clonotype was counted a few times. The genes are TRBV6-2 or TRBV6-3 and TRBJ1-1, with D maybe TRBD1 (6 bases). The CDR3 contains 15 residues. V was shortened by 6 bases and J by 4 bases, with 18 bases between the two germline ends. Germline V gives CDR1 MNHEY, CDR2 SVGEGT. CDR3 amino acids: CASSLIQGKGTEAFF. The CDR3 DNA follows: TGTGCCAGCAGCTTAATCCAGGGGAAGGGCACTGAAGCTTTCTTT.

The chain has TRBV12-3 or TRBV12-4 and TRBJ2-5, with 7 bases identical to TRBD2. The CDR3 sequence is 11 residues long. V dropped 3 bases and J dropped 13; count of bases not matched to a gene: 5. CDR3 coding DNA: TGTGCCAGCAGTTTTGGTAGGGAGGGGTACTTC. Amino acids: CASSFGREGYF.

This clonotype was counted at least ten times. The CDR3 loop is CSVEGTGFTDTQYF. The CDR3 region has the DNA TGCAGCGTTGAAGGTACAGGGTTCACAGATACGCAGTATTTT. The chain employs TRBV29-1 and TRBJ2-3, with D maybe TRBD1 (6 bases). This CDR3 spans 14 amino acids. V lost 1 base, J lost 2 bases, and 10 bases lay in between. Germline lookup yields CDR1 SQVTM and CDR2 ANQGSEA.

The chain carries TRBV12-3 or TRBV12-4 and TRBJ2-3, with D possibly matching TRBD2 (6 bases). The CDR3 consists of 15 residues. Deletions cut 6 bases from V and 1 base from J, with 14 bases between. Here the CDR3 reads CASSRPASGTDTQYF. The CDR3, as DNA: TGTGCCAGCAGCCGCCCTGCTAGCGGCACAGATACGCAGTATTTT.

This chain links TRBV5-1 with TRBJ2-3, with D maybe TRBD1 (6 bases). Trimming took 4 bases from V and 2 from J, leaving 11 bases between them. From germline, CDR1 is SGHRS and CDR2 YFSETQ. The length of the CDR3 is 14 residues. The CDR3 DNA sequence: TGCGCCAGCAGCCCGGACAGACCCACAGATACGCAGTATTTT. Translation gives CASSPDRPTDTQYF.

The rearrangement joins TRBV20-1 to TRBJ2-5, with 7 positions matching TRBD1. Unmatched junction bases numbered 10, after V lost 6 bases and J lost 6 bases. The V gene's germline CDR1 is DFQATT and CDR2 SNEGSKA (reference sequence). The CDR3 has 13 amino acids. The CDR3 nucleotides are TGCAGTGCACTACAGGGGTCATTGCAGACCCAGTACTTC. This sequence encodes CSALQGSLQTQYF.

This clonotype was observed many times. The chain carries TRBV7-2 and TRBJ2-2; no reliable D call. Germline V CDR1 and CDR2: SGHTA, FQGNSA. CDR3 length: 13 amino acids. V gave up 4 bases and J gave up 7 bases, with 10 bases separating them. CDR3 in amino acids: CASSSRPDGELFF. In DNA form, the CDR3 reads TGTGCCAGCAGCTCTAGGCCCGACGGGGAGCTGTTTTTT.

This clonotype was counted a few times. J is TRBJ2-3 and V is TRBV11-2, with TRBD1 matching over 7 bases. V was clipped by 5 bases and J by 2 bases; unmatched bases: 4. Germline assignment: CDR1 SGHAT and CDR2 FQNNGV. CDR3 length: 14 amino acids. The CDR3 sequence: CASSAGTATDTQYF. The CDR3 DNA follows: TGTGCCAGCAGCGCCGGGACAGCCACAGATACGCAGTATTTT. Using reference TRBV11-2 and TRBJ2-3 for the parts outside the CDR3, the full variable domain is EAGVAQSPRYKIIEKRQSVAFWCNPISGHATLYWYQQILGQGPKLLIQFQNNGVVDDSQLPKDRFSAERLKGVDSTLKIQPAKLEDSAVYLCASSAGTATDTQYFGPGTRLTVL.

This chain connects TRBV20-1 to TRBJ2-3; 13 bases are a match to TRBD2. The CDR3 has 16 amino acids. Per germline, CDR1 DFQATT and CDR2 SNEGSKA (reference sequence). V lost 5 bases to trimming and J lost 3 bases; unmatched junction nucleotides: 8. CDR3 in DNA: TGCAGTGCTGGACGACTGACTAGCGGGGGGACAGATACGCAGTATTTT. Translated, it gives CSAGRLTSGGTDTQYF.

This clonotype has more than one count but fewer than ten. In nucleotides, the CDR3 is TGTGCCAGCAGCTCTAGCGGGGGGCAGAGGTACAATGAGCAGTTCTTC. This encodes CASSSSGGQRYNEQFF. The chain has TRBV7-2 and TRBJ2-1, with 11 nucleotides matching TRBD2. Trimming cost V 4 bases and J 4 bases; bases outside gene matches: 6. Germline CDR1 and CDR2: SGHTA and FQGNSA. The CDR3 loop spans 16 amino acids.

This clonotype appeared a few times. The chain is built from TRBV28 and TRBJ2-1, with D tentatively TRBD2 (6 bases). This CDR3 contains 15 residues. With 5 bases removed from V and 0 bases from J, the gap between germline ends came to 11 bases. Germline CDR1 and CDR2: MDHEN and SYDVKM. CDR3 coding DNA: TGTGCCAGCAGTCTCGGGGGAATCTCCTACAATGAGCAGTTCTTC. Translating it yields CASSLGGISYNEQFF.

The rearrangement uses TRBV3-1 and TRBJ2-1, with D unclear. V was shortened by 4 bases and J by 5 bases, with 9 bases between the two germline ends. This CDR3 is 13 amino acids long. Germline CDR1 and CDR2: LGHDT and YNNKEL (reference sequence). The CDR3 region has the DNA TGTGCCAGCAGCCCCTTTGGTAACAATGAGCAGTTCTTC. Protein: CASSPFGNNEQFF.

The rearrangement links TRBV6-5 to TRBJ1-2, with TRBD1 identical over 7 bases. V shed 0 bases and J 4 bases; nucleotides not matched to a gene: 8. The CDR3 is 16 residues long. Germline values: CDR1 MNHEY, CDR2 SVGAGI. The CDR3 coding sequence is TGTGCCAGCAGTTACTCCACCGACGGGACAGCCTATGGCTACACCTTC. This translates into CASSYSTDGTAYGYTF.

The V call is TRBV30, the J call TRBJ2-3; tentatively, D is TRBD1 or TRBD2 (6 bases each). The CDR3 is made up of 15 amino acids. CDR1 and CDR2 (germline): GTSNPN, SVGIG (reference sequence). V lost 0 bases and J lost 6, with 16 bases in between. CDR3 loop: CAWSVGGLRPDTQYF. The CDR3 nucleotides read TGTGCCTGGAGTGTAGGGGGACTGAGACCGGATACGCAGTATTTT.

The rearrangement links TRBV12-3 or TRBV12-4 to TRBJ2-2; 8 bases line up with TRBD1. This CDR3 has 15 amino acids. J lost 0 bases, V lost 4 bases, and 1 base had no gene match. The CDR3, as DNA: TGTGCCAGCAGTTGGGGACAGGCGAACACCGGGGAGCTGTTTTTT. Translated: CASSWGQANTGELFF.

This chain links TRBV28 with TRBJ2-5; D not resolved. Germline CDR1 reads MDHEN; CDR2 reads SYDVKM. The length of the CDR3 is 12 residues. Trimming shortened V by 3 bases and J by 4 bases, and 6 bases separated the two germline ends. The DNA for the CDR3 is TGTGCCAGCAGTTTTTCCATAGAGACCCAGTACTTC. Amino acids: CASSFSIETQYF. Variable domain in full (rest from reference TRBV28 and TRBJ2-5): DVKVTQSSRYLVKRTGEKVFLECVQDMDHENMFWYRQDPGLGLRLIYFSYDVKMKEKGDIPEGYSVSREKKERFSLILESASTNQTSMYLCASSFSIETQYFGPGTRLLVL.

This sequence joins TRBV2 and TRBJ1-2, with 7 bases aligning to TRBD1. Germline CDR1 is SNHLY and CDR2 is FYNNEI. J gave up 6 bases and V 6 bases, and 10 bases lay outside the gene matches. The CDR3 runs to 14 residues. The CDR3 nucleotides read TGTGCCAGCAGCCCGACAGGGCAGGGTAATGGCTACACCTTC. As protein: CASSPTGQGNGYTF.